This TCR beta chain was identified during a study of blood T cell repertoires in COVID-19. Across the whole study: T cells, B-cell-depleted T cells, or PBMCs provided the cDNA or gDNA that served as material.

Seattle's cohort entered during active infection and was followed longitudinally. Measured with immunoSEQ multiplex PCR; TCRdb has only the in-frame clones, and not every one. This table holds 110,000 or so clones, roughly 85% found once. Source material: peripheral blood. The sequence was obtained from a woman aged 60-70 years with COVID-19, enrolled during active disease.

CDR3 region: CASSQMSGSTDTQYF. The CDR3 nucleotides read TGTGCCAGCAGCCAAATGAGCGGGAGCACAGATACGCAGTATTTT. V usage is TRBV3-1 (or the pseudogene TRBV3-2) and J usage is TRBJ2-3; possibly TRBD2 for D (6 bases). Trimming pared 2 bases from V and 0 bases from J, leaving 9 bases between. The CDR3 sequence is 15 residues long. Germline values: CDR1 LGHDT, CDR2 YNNKEL (reference sequence).